A selection of T cell receptor beta chains follows, all from one sample in a study of blood T cell repertoires in COVID-19. Using immunoSEQ multiplex PCR, the repertoire was profiled, and TCRdb retains in-frame clones only, with some absent. The table has about 280,000 clones, 86% seen once; the top ten hold 3%. Specimen: peripheral blood. The receptors stem from a woman in her 30s with active or convalescent COVID-19. Each CDR3 is given with its conserved first and last residue. The D gene is left open where the match is weak.

j_call v_call d_call cdr3_nt cdr3_aa
TRBJ2-2 TRBV5-1 TRBD2 TGCGCCAGCAGCTTGGCGGGAGGATTCAACACCGGGGAGCTGTTTTTT CASSLAGGFNTGELFF
TRBJ1-2 TRBV3-1/TRBV3-2 . TGTGCCAGCAGCCCCCTCCGGGGGGCGCGAAATGGCTACACCTTC CASSPLRGARNGYTF
TRBJ2-1 TRBV6-5 . TGTGCCAGCAGTTACTCCGGGGGATACAATGAGCAGTTCTTC CASSYSGGYNEQFF
TRBJ1-2 TRBV4-2 . TGTGCCAGCAGCCTGGGGGCAGGGACTAACTATGGCTACACCTTC CASSLGAGTNYGYTF
TRBJ2-3 TRBV29-1 . TGCAGCGTTACTAATCCAGATACGCAGTATTTT CSVTNPDTQYF
TRBJ2-5 TRBV30 TRBD2 TGTGCCTGGAGCGGGGGGGTGGGCTTTCAAGAGACCCAGTACTTC CAWSGGVGFQETQYF
TRBJ1-4 TRBV10-1 . TGCGCCAGCCGGACAGAGGCCCCTGGAACTAATGAAAAACTGTTTTTT CASRTEAPGTNEKLFF
TRBJ2-7 TRBV5-1 TRBD1 TGCGCCAGCAGCTTGGGTGGGACAGGGGCCTACGAGCAGTACTTC CASSLGGTGAYEQYF
TRBJ1-4 TRBV14 . TGTGCCAGCAGCCAAGATTTCGGGGTAACTAATGAAAAACTGTTTTTT CASSQDFGVTNEKLFF
TRBJ2-7 TRBV7-2 TRBD2 TGTGCCAGCAGTCCCCAGCGGGGGGCCTCCTACGAGCAGTACTTC CASSPQRGASYEQYF
TRBJ1-2 TRBV28 TRBD1 TGTGCCAGCAGTTGGGGGACAGCGGCCCTTTATGGCTACACCTTC CASSWGTAALYGYTF
TRBJ2-7 TRBV15 TRBD1 TGTGCCACCAGCAGAGGGGAGCCCGGGGACAGGGTATACTTC CATSRGEPGDRVYF
TRBJ1-5 TRBV2 . TGTGCCAGCAAATATACAGGGATAGGGCGTCAGCCCCAGCATTTT CASKYTGIGRQPQHF
TRBJ1-5 TRBV19 . TGTGCCAGTAGTACCCAATTTAATCAGCCCCAGCATTTT CASSTQFNQPQHF
TRBJ1-2 TRBV3-1/TRBV3-2 TRBD1 TGTGCCAGCAGCCAGGGGGACAGTTCTAACTATGGCTACACCTTC CASSQGDSSNYGYTF
TRBJ2-3 TRBV7-9 . TGTGCCAGCAGCTTAAGGGGGAGCACAGATACGCAGTATTTT CASSLRGSTDTQYF
TRBJ1-2 TRBV12-3/TRBV12-4 . TGTGCCACCCTAGTGGGGGCGAGGGGCTACACCTTC CATLVGARGYTF